This T cell receptor beta chain was sequenced for a study of T cells in Graves' hyperthyroidism and ophthalmopathy. Overall study results and limits: Blood also held most thyroid clonotypes expanded beyond 0.001. Ophthalmopathy was identified by the model a median 6.5 months ahead of onset.

Germline values: CDR1 LNHDA, CDR2 SQIVND (reference sequence). The V segment lost 3 bases and the J segment 3 bases; nucleotides outside the gene matches: 6. The CDR3 sequence is 18 residues long. On the basis of clinical symptoms, serum thyroxine and TRAb, thyroid ultrasound and orbital computed tomography, diagnoses were made. This clonotype was counted between two and nine times. Its antigen is still unknown. From RNA transcripts, TCR beta CDR3 regions were amplified. The TCR CDR3 was amplified in a first-round RT-PCR using the HTBI primer set. TCRdb recomputed calls from the multiplex PCR reads with MiXCR, one row per CDR3 protein. Among about 740,000 distinct CDR3 sequences listed, 12% to 15% were seen once.

The rearrangement joins TRBV19 to TRBJ2-2; TRBD2 agrees at 14 bases. This TCR was sampled from a woman between 18 and 30 years old with Graves' hyperthyroidism. The specimen sequenced was blood. The DNA of the CDR3 is TGTGCCAGTAGTATGGGACTAGCGGGAGCTGGGTACACCGGGGAGCTGTTTTTT. This codes for CASSMGLAGAGYTGELFF.